What follows are 13 T cell receptor beta chains derived from one specimen sequenced in a study of neurological immune-mediated disorders. TCRdb called the 5' RACE reads again in MiXCR, with one record for every CDR3 protein. Of about 39,000 distinct CDR3 sequences in the sample, 7% to 8.5% were seen once. Sequenced input: CD4+ T cells from blood. These TCRs come from a man in his fifties in good health.

This clonotype came up many times. The V and J genes are TRBV7-2 and TRBJ1-5, with 7 bases that match TRBD1. Germline CDR1 is SGHTA and CDR2 is FQGNSA. V shed 5 bases, J shed 0 bases, and the junction held 13 bases outside the gene matches. CDR3 length: 18 residues. CDR3 loop: CASSPPGGGGYSNQPQHF. The CDR3 DNA reads as TGTGCCAGCAGCCCACCAGGGGGGGGCGGATATAGCAATCAGCCCCAGCATTTT.

This clonotype has ten or more counts. This chain joins TRBV14 and TRBJ2-5, with D possibly matching TRBD1 (6 bases). CDR1 is SGHDN, CDR2 FVKESK, per germline. Trimming removed 0 bases from V and 4 bases from J, with 15 bases in between. This CDR3 contains 16 residues. The CDR3 spells CASSQEGRGIGETQYF. CDR3 coding DNA: TGTGCCAGCAGCCAAGAGGGTAGGGGGATCGGAGAGACCCAGTACTTC.

This clonotype was counted ten times or more. The chain has TRBV27 and TRBJ1-5; TRBD1 aligns across 7 bases. From germline, CDR1 is MNHEY and CDR2 SMNVEV (reference sequence). The CDR3 is 15 residues long. The V and J ends lost 0 bases and 6 bases, in that order; junction bases with no gene match: 5. CDR3 amino acids: CASSLSRQGGQPQHF. CDR3 bases: TGTGCCAGCAGTTTATCGAGACAGGGTGGTCAGCCCCAGCATTTT.

This clonotype was counted at least ten times. The rearrangement links TRBV12-3 or TRBV12-4 to TRBJ2-7; 7 nucleotides agree with TRBD1. Germline trimming cut 3 bases from V and 11 bases from J; bases unmatched to any gene: 4. The CDR3 contains 11 residues. DNA of the CDR3: TGTGCCAGCAGTTTCCGGGACAGTAAGTACTTC. Translation gives CASSFRDSKYF.

In its sample, this clonotype was seen many times. The CDR3 bases are TGTGCCAGCAGCCTCCGGGAGATGATAGCGGGAAGCACAGATACGCAGTATTTT. Translation gives CASSLREMIAGSTDTQYF. The V call is TRBV4-2, the J call TRBJ2-3, with TRBD2 matching over 8 bases. The CDR3 is 18 amino acids. With 4 bases clipped from V and 0 bases from J, the junction kept 12 bases outside the gene matches. The V gene's germline CDR1 is LGHNA and CDR2 YNFKEQ.

Many counts were recorded for this clonotype. The V and J genes are TRBV18 and TRBJ1-1; no clear D gene. Trimming took off 3 bases at V and 2 bases at J, with 7 bases between the two ends. This CDR3 region has 13 residues. Per the germline V gene, CDR1 is KGHSH and CDR2 is LQKENI. CDR3 sequence: CASSPPINTEAFF. For the CDR3, the DNA is TGTGCCAGCTCACCCCCGATTAACACTGAAGCTTTCTTT.

This clonotype was seen repeatedly, ten times or more. The genes are TRBV5-4 and TRBJ2-2; D not certain. Trimming pared 0 bases from V and 0 bases from J, leaving 3 bases between. CDR3 length equals 14 residues. Germline V lookup: CDR1 SGHNT, CDR2 YYREEE (reference sequence). The CDR3 is CASSLDSNTGELFF. In DNA form, the CDR3 reads TGTGCCAGCAGCTTGGACTCGAACACCGGGGAGCTGTTTTTT.

This clonotype was counted ten times or more. The V call is TRBV29-1, the J call TRBJ2-1; the match to TRBD2 covers 10 bases. CDR1 and CDR2 from the germline V gene are SQVTM and ANQGSEA. The J segment lost 6 bases and the V segment lost 4 bases, leaving 6 bases of the junction unmatched. The CDR3 covers 14 residues. The CDR3 nucleotides read TGCAGCGTTGTCCGACTAGCGGGCATCAATGAGCAGTTCTTC. Protein sequence: CSVVRLAGINEQFF.

This clonotype showed up many times. V and J are TRBV7-2 and TRBJ2-5; 7 bases align to TRBD1. Germline V lookup: CDR1 SGHTA, CDR2 FQGNSA. This CDR3 has 13 residues. The J segment lost 4 bases and the V segment lost 4 bases, leaving 3 bases of the junction unmatched. The CDR3 loop is CASSSTGSETQYF. The CDR3 DNA reads as TGTGCCAGCAGCTCGACAGGGTCAGAGACCCAGTACTTC.

Many counts were recorded for this clonotype. J is TRBJ2-7 and V is TRBV20-1, with 11 bases identical to TRBD2. J gave up 5 bases and V 6 bases, and 9 bases lay outside the gene matches. CDR3 size: 14 residues. Germline V lookup: CDR1 DFQATT, CDR2 SNEGSKA (reference sequence). The CDR3 bases are TGCAGTGCCGAAACGACTAGCGGGACCGACGAGCAGTACTTC. Translated, it gives CSAETTSGTDEQYF.

This clonotype was observed at least ten times. The chain carries TRBV4-3 and TRBJ2-3; 8 bases map to TRBD2. This CDR3 is 17 amino acids long. With 1 base clipped from V and 4 bases from J, the junction kept 10 bases outside the gene matches. Germline V gene lookup returns CDR1 LGHNA and CDR2 YSLEER. CDR3 in amino acids: CASSQAPPGRGADTQYF. In DNA, the CDR3 is TGCGCCAGCAGCCAAGCTCCTCCTGGGCGGGGGGCAGATACGCAGTATTTT.

In this sample, this clonotype turned up many times. The CDR3 region has the DNA TGTGCCATCAGTGAACTTGACAGGGGGTCGACTGAAGCTTTCTTT. Protein: CAISELDRGSTEAFF. The chain is built from TRBV10-3 and TRBJ1-1; TRBD1 agrees at 9 bases. Germline V gene data show CDR1 as ENHRY and CDR2 as SYGVKD. The CDR3 spans 15 residues. After removal of 3 bases from V and 5 bases from J, the junction contained 7 bases not matched to a gene.

This clonotype was counted at least ten times. The chain is built from TRBV13 and TRBJ1-4; tentative D call: TRBD1 (5 bases). Per the germline V gene, CDR1 is PRHDT and CDR2 is FYEKMQ (reference sequence). This CDR3 contains 13 residues. V lost 1 base and J 12 bases, leaving 12 bases between the germline ends. Here the CDR3 reads CASSLVPRGELFF. CDR3 coding DNA: TGTGCCAGCAGCTTAGTGCCCCGGGGGGAACTGTTTTTT.